The clone carrying this T cell receptor beta chain was counted between two and nine times. Its specificity is not known. These data belong to a study of OX40 agonist ivuxolimab in advanced cancers. Whole-study context: Participants, around 80% male, averaged 60 years of age, ranging from about 23 to 90. Three patients showed partial responses: one hepatocellular carcinoma and two cutaneous melanoma cases. Notes on the study in general: Compared with others, partial responders at 0.1-3.0 mg/kg displayed clonal expansion among the lowest. CD8+ T cells were the subset that, on average, had more expanded clones than CD4+.

Generated by immunoSEQ multiplex PCR, the TCRdb table keeps only in-frame clones and is missing some. Of roughly 15,000 clones in the sample, about 75% are singletons; the top ten hold around 35%. Trimming stripped 0 bases from V and 3 bases from J, with 6 bases between. The CDR3 is 13 residues long. The germline V gene encodes CDR1 SGHDN and CDR2 FVKESK. The TCR originated in an adult with an advanced solid tumor such as melanoma, head and neck, liver or kidney cancer. The rearrangement joins TRBV14 to TRBJ2-7; D is unresolved. Sequences were derived from CD4+ or CD8+ T cells sorted from blood, sampled in a trial of the OX40 agonist ivuxolimab. This CDR3 is CASSQDGVYEQYF. As DNA, the CDR3 is TGTGCCAGCAGCCAAGATGGCGTCTACGAGCAGTACTTC.